This T cell receptor beta chain was sequenced for a study of T cells in Graves' hyperthyroidism and ophthalmopathy. RNA transcripts served as the template for amplifying TCR beta CDR3 regions. First-round RT-PCR of the TCR CDR3 relied on the HTBI primer set. TCRdb itself ran the multiplex PCR reads through MiXCR, one entry per CDR3 protein. The table includes some 300,000 distinct CDR3 sequences, roughly an eighth detected once. This clonotype was observed many times. CDR1 and CDR2 (germline): SQVTM, ANQGSEA. Trimming shortened V by 4 bases and J by 0 bases, and 8 bases separated the two germline ends. The CDR3 extends over 13 amino acids.

The chain recombines TRBV29-1 with TRBJ2-3, with D unresolved. This TCR derives from a woman in her forties with Graves' hyperthyroidism. The sequenced sample consisted of blood. The CDR3 sequence: CSVGGYSTDTQYF. CDR3 in DNA: TGCAGCGTTGGCGGCTATAGCACAGATACGCAGTATTTT.